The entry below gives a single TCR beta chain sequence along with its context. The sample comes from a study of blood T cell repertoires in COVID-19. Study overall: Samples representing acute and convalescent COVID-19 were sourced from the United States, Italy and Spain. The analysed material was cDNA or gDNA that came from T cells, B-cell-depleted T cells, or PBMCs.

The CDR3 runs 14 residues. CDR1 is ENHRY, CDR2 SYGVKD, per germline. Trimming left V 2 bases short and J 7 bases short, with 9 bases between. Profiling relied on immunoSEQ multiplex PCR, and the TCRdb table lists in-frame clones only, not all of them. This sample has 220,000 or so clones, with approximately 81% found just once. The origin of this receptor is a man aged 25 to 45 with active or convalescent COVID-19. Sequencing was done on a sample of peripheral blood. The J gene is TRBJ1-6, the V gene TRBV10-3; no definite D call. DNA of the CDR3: TGTGCCATCAGTGAGAGGTGGGAGAATTCACCCCTCCACTTT. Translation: CAISERWENSPLHF.